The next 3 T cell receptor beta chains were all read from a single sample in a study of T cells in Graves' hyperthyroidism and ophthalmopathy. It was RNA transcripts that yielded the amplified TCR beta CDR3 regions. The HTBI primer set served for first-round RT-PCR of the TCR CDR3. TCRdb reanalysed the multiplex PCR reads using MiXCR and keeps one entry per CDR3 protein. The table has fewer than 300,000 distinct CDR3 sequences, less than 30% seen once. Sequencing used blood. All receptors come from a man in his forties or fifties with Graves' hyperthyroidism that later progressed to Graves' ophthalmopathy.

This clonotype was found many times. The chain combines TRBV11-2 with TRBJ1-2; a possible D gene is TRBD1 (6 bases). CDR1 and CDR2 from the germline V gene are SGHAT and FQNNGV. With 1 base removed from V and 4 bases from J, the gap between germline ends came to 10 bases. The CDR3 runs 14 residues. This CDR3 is CASSLAQGPYGYTF. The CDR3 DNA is TGTGCCAGCAGCTTAGCACAGGGCCCCTATGGCTACACCTTC.

CDR3 nucleotide sequence: TGTGCCAGCAGTTATGGAGTGGGAGGGGGAGAGACCCAGTACTTC. It translates to CASSYGVGGGETQYF. The rearrangement joins TRBV6-5 to TRBJ2-5, with D possibly TRBD2 on 7 matching bases. The CDR3 runs to 15 residues. V lost 3 bases, J lost 4 bases, and 15 bases lay in between. The V gene's germline CDR1 is MNHEY and CDR2 SVGAGI.

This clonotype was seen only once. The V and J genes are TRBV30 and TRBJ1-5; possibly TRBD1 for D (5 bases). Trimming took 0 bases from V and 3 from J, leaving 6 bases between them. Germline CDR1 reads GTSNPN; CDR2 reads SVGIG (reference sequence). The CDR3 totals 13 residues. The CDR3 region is CAWSVGTNQPQHF. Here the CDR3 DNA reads TGTGCCTGGAGTGTAGGGACCAATCAGCCCCAGCATTTT. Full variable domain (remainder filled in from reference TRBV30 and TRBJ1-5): SQTIHQWPATLVQPVGSPLSLECTVEGTSNPNLYWYRQAAGRGLQLLFYSVGIGQISSEVPQNLSASRPQDRQFILSSKKLLLSDSGFYLCAWSVGTNQPQHFGDGTRLSIL.